The clone carrying this TCR beta chain has a single count. This entry belongs to a study of cytomegalovirus exposure and HLA in healthy donors. With 60 Vbeta and 13 Jbeta primers, the PCR was carried out. Profiling relied on immunoSEQ multiplex PCR, and the TCRdb table lists in-frame clones only, not all of them. The table shows around 150,000 clones, with about 79% occurring only once. In germline, CDR1 is KGHSH, CDR2 LQKENI. With 4 bases removed from V and 2 bases from J, the gap between germline ends came to 15 bases. This CDR3 is 16 amino acids long. The sequencing input was PBMCs. The rearrangement links TRBV18 to TRBJ1-3; the D is unclear. The origin of this receptor is a male donor in good health and CMV-seronegative. The CDR3 here is CASSRTLDNPGNTIYF. The CDR3 coding sequence is TGTGCCAGCTCACGAACCCTCGACAATCCTGGAAACACCATATATTTT.